The present T cell receptor beta chain was sequenced within a study of OX40 agonist ivuxolimab in advanced cancers. Overall study: Partial responses, seen in three patients, involved one hepatocellular carcinoma and two cutaneous melanomas.

Trimming took 0 bases from V and 1 from J, leaving 9 bases between them. Germline V CDR1 and CDR2: SGHRS, YFSETQ. This CDR3 is built from 15 residues. At baseline, cycle 4 day 1, and cycle 7 day 1, blood was sampled. Sequenced by immunoSEQ multiplex PCR; TCRdb stores in-frame clones only, minus some. The sample records about 13,000 clones, roughly 69% being singletons. Of note for this clone: Its antigen is unknown.

Broader study findings: Among the lowest levels of clonal expansion were found in partial responders at 0.1-3.0 mg/kg.

The chain has TRBV5-1 and TRBJ2-3; TRBD1 might be the D (5 bases). The clonotype originates from an adult with an advanced solid tumor such as melanoma, head and neck, liver or kidney cancer. This sample comprised CD4+ or CD8+ T cells sorted from blood, obtained in a trial of the OX40 agonist ivuxolimab. The CDR3 here is CASSLAGRGTDTQYF. CDR3 nucleotides: TGCGCCAGCAGCTTGGCGGGCAGGGGCACAGATACGCAGTATTTT.